A selection of T cell receptor beta chains follows, all from one sample in a study of T cell responses to AZD1222 COVID-19 vaccine. Clones were read by immunoSEQ multiplex PCR, and TCRdb kept only the in-frame ones, dropping some. This table holds about 120,000 clones, 90% found once. The material sequenced was peripheral blood, taken on day 0 of AZD1222 vaccination. These receptors all come from an adult in good health. The CDR3 runs from the conserved cysteine through the conserved F or W. A D gene is named only where the DNA matches it firmly. Size values are once, few and many counts, or a class for expanded clones, and some rows have none.

d_gene: -; v_gene: TRBV28; j_gene: TRBJ1-1; abundance: -; CDR3nt: TGTGCCAGCAGCCCCGGCGGCGGCAGGGGGAACACTGAAGCTTTCTTT; CDR3aa: CASSPGGGRGNTEAFF
d_gene: -; v_gene: TRBV7-2; j_gene: TRBJ2-7; abundance: -; CDR3nt: TGTGCCAGCAGCTTAGCGTGGGGTGGGCGAACCCACGAGCAGTACTTC; CDR3aa: CASSLAWGGRTHEQYF
d_gene: -; v_gene: TRBV6-1; j_gene: TRBJ1-4; abundance: -; CDR3nt: TGTGCCAGCAGTGACGGTGGGGGGGTTGAAAAACTGTTTTTT; CDR3aa: CASSDGGGVEKLFF
d_gene: -; v_gene: TRBV27; j_gene: TRBJ1-6; abundance: -; CDR3nt: TGTGCCAGCAGTTCCACAGCAAACTCCTATAATTCACCCCTCCACTTT; CDR3aa: CASSSTANSYNSPLHF
d_gene: -; v_gene: TRBV2; j_gene: TRBJ2-1; abundance: -; CDR3nt: TGTGCCAGCAGGCAACAGGGACCGACCAATGAGCAGTTCTTC; CDR3aa: CASRQQGPTNEQFF
d_gene: -; v_gene: TRBV5-1; j_gene: TRBJ1-3; abundance: few; CDR3nt: TGCGCCAGCAGCCAGAGCCGATTTGGAAACACCATATATTTT; CDR3aa: CASSQSRFGNTIYF
d_gene: TRBD1; v_gene: TRBV4-1; j_gene: TRBJ1-1; abundance: few; CDR3nt: TGCGCCAGCAGCCAACCCACCCAGACAGGGTTGACTGAAGCTTTCTTT; CDR3aa: CASSQPTQTGLTEAFF
d_gene: -; v_gene: TRBV5-1; j_gene: TRBJ1-5; abundance: -; CDR3nt: TGCGCCAGCAGCTTGGGGGGTAGCAATCAGCCCCAGCATTTT; CDR3aa: CASSLGGSNQPQHF
d_gene: TRBD2; v_gene: TRBV30; j_gene: TRBJ2-7; abundance: -; CDR3nt: TGTGCCTGGACCTCGCGGGAGGGCCCATTCGAGCAGTACTTC; CDR3aa: CAWTSREGPFEQYF
d_gene: -; v_gene: TRBV28; j_gene: TRBJ2-3; abundance: once; CDR3nt: TGTGCCAGCACCTTCACAGATACGCAGTATTTT; CDR3aa: CASTFTDTQYF
d_gene: TRBD1; v_gene: TRBV7-9; j_gene: TRBJ2-1; abundance: -; CDR3nt: TGTGCCAGCAGCCCAGTGACAGGGAGCTCCTACAATGAGCAGTTCTTC; CDR3aa: CASSPVTGSSYNEQFF
d_gene: -; v_gene: TRBV27; j_gene: TRBJ1-3; abundance: -; CDR3nt: TGTGCCAGCAGTTTGGTACCCGCAGGGGCTGGAAACACCATATATTTT; CDR3aa: CASSLVPAGAGNTIYF
d_gene: TRBD2; v_gene: TRBV19; j_gene: TRBJ2-6; abundance: once; CDR3nt: TGTGCCAGTAGTATGACTAGCGGGGGGGCTTCTGGGGCCAACGTCCTGACTTTC; CDR3aa: CASSMTSGGASGANVLTF
d_gene: TRBD1; v_gene: TRBV2; j_gene: TRBJ2-2; abundance: -; CDR3nt: TGTGCCAGCACTGTTGGGACAGGCTCCACCGGGGAGCTGTTTTTT; CDR3aa: CASTVGTGSTGELFF
d_gene: -; v_gene: TRBV4-1; j_gene: TRBJ1-4; abundance: -; CDR3nt: TGCGCCAGCAGCCAAGGGTGGGGGGGGCCTAATGAAAAACTGTTTTTT; CDR3aa: CASSQGWGGPNEKLFF
d_gene: TRBD2; v_gene: TRBV7-6; j_gene: TRBJ2-2; abundance: once; CDR3nt: TGTGCCAGCAGCCCCCCTTGGCGGGAGCGCACCGGGGAGCTGTTTTTT; CDR3aa: CASSPPWRERTGELFF
d_gene: TRBD2; v_gene: TRBV11-2; j_gene: TRBJ2-7; abundance: -; CDR3nt: TGTGCCAGCAGCTTAGATTGGGTTCCCGGGACTAGCGGGAGGGGCGAGCAGTACTTC; CDR3aa: CASSLDWVPGTSGRGEQYF
d_gene: -; v_gene: TRBV6-2/TRBV6-3; j_gene: TRBJ1-5; abundance: -; CDR3nt: TGTGCCAGCAGTTACGGGGAGGGGAGGAATCAGCCCCAGCATTTT; CDR3aa: CASSYGEGRNQPQHF
d_gene: TRBD1; v_gene: TRBV11-2; j_gene: TRBJ2-1; abundance: -; CDR3nt: TGTGCCAGCAGCTCCCGGGACAGGTTACGCTACAATGAGCAGTTCTTC; CDR3aa: CASSSRDRLRYNEQFF
d_gene: -; v_gene: TRBV28; j_gene: TRBJ1-5; abundance: -; CDR3nt: TGTGCCAGCAGTTTATCGCGGGGACTCGGATCAGTAGATCAGCCCCAGCATTTT; CDR3aa: CASSLSRGLGSVDQPQHF
d_gene: -; v_gene: TRBV6-5; j_gene: TRBJ2-3; abundance: -; CDR3nt: TGTGCCAGCCGGAAGGGCACAGATACGCAGTATTTT; CDR3aa: CASRKGTDTQYF
d_gene: -; v_gene: TRBV6-1; j_gene: TRBJ1-2; abundance: -; CDR3nt: TGTGCCAGCAGTGAATTGGTCTATGGCTACACCTTC; CDR3aa: CASSELVYGYTF
d_gene: -; v_gene: TRBV5-6; j_gene: TRBJ1-3; abundance: -; CDR3nt: TGTGCCAGCAGCTCCAGGGTCTGCCGGGGGTCGAAATCCGGAAACACCATATATTTT; CDR3aa: CASSSRVCRGSKSGNTIYF
d_gene: -; v_gene: TRBV3-1/TRBV3-2; j_gene: TRBJ1-1; abundance: -; CDR3nt: TGTGCCAGCAGCCAGCGTCAACTGGGCACTGAAGCTTTCTTT; CDR3aa: CASSQRQLGTEAFF
d_gene: TRBD1; v_gene: TRBV3-1/TRBV3-2; j_gene: TRBJ1-4; abundance: -; CDR3nt: TGTGCCAGCAGCCAAGGGACAGGGGGCGCGGGTAATGAAAAACTGTTTTTT; CDR3aa: CASSQGTGGAGNEKLFF
d_gene: -; v_gene: TRBV5-6; j_gene: TRBJ2-1; abundance: -; CDR3nt: TGTGCCAGCAGTAGGGACGGTGGCTCCTACAATGAGCAGTTCTTC; CDR3aa: CASSRDGGSYNEQFF
d_gene: -; v_gene: TRBV9; j_gene: TRBJ2-5; abundance: -; CDR3nt: TGTGCCAGCAGCCGCCGGGACCGGGAGGAGACCCAGTACTTC; CDR3aa: CASSRRDREETQYF
d_gene: -; v_gene: TRBV6-2/TRBV6-3; j_gene: TRBJ2-3; abundance: -; CDR3nt: TGTGCCAGCAGTTACTGGGGAGGTCCTACAGATACGCAGTATTTT; CDR3aa: CASSYWGGPTDTQYF
d_gene: TRBD1; v_gene: TRBV11-2; j_gene: TRBJ1-6; abundance: -; CDR3nt: TGTGCCAGCAACCCGACAGGGGAAAATTCACCCCTCCACTTT; CDR3aa: CASNPTGENSPLHF
d_gene: -; v_gene: TRBV6-2/TRBV6-3; j_gene: TRBJ2-1; abundance: once; CDR3nt: TGTGCCAGCAGTTCATCCGACAGAAGCTCCTACAATGAGCAGTTCTTC; CDR3aa: CASSSSDRSSYNEQFF
d_gene: TRBD1; v_gene: TRBV9; j_gene: TRBJ2-2; abundance: -; CDR3nt: TGTGCCAGCAGTGTCGGACAGGGGGTCACCGGGGAGCTGTTTTTT; CDR3aa: CASSVGQGVTGELFF
d_gene: TRBD1; v_gene: TRBV19; j_gene: TRBJ1-5; abundance: -; CDR3nt: TGTGCCAGTAGTATTGCAGGGGGCGGACAGCCCCAGCATTTT; CDR3aa: CASSIAGGGQPQHF
d_gene: -; v_gene: TRBV6-5; j_gene: TRBJ1-1; abundance: -; CDR3nt: TGTGCCAGCAGAACAACACCCGGGCAGAACACTGAAGCTTTCTTT; CDR3aa: CASRTTPGQNTEAFF
d_gene: -; v_gene: TRBV3-1/TRBV3-2; j_gene: TRBJ2-3; abundance: once; CDR3nt: TGTGCCAGCAGCCAAGATCTGGAAGATACGCAGTATTTT; CDR3aa: CASSQDLEDTQYF
d_gene: -; v_gene: TRBV21-1; j_gene: TRBJ2-7; abundance: -; CDR3nt: TGTGCCAGCAGCCAAGGTCGGGTAGAACCCTACGAGCAGTACTTC; CDR3aa: CASSQGRVEPYEQYF
d_gene: TRBD1; v_gene: TRBV19; j_gene: TRBJ1-1; abundance: -; CDR3nt: TGTGCCAGTAAAACCCCACAGGGGCGGACCACTGAAGCTTTCTTT; CDR3aa: CASKTPQGRTTEAFF
d_gene: -; v_gene: TRBV28; j_gene: TRBJ1-1; abundance: -; CDR3nt: TGTGCCAGCACCATAAGACCCCATTGGGGCACTGAAGCTTTCTTT; CDR3aa: CASTIRPHWGTEAFF